One sample yielded the 20 T cell receptor beta chains listed below, sequenced in a study of Ad26.COV2.S vaccination and SARS-CoV-2 variants. Treatment given: over 15 received Ad26.COV2.S at low or high dose, single or two shots; 5 received placebo; per-sample allocation not given. Sampling was performed 63 days after the first vaccine or placebo injection. The table came from immunoSEQ multiplex PCR; TCRdb's copy has only in-frame clones and leaves some out. Altogether hundreds of thousands of clones are present, roughly 90% being singletons, with the ten largest covering 1.5%. The material sequenced was peripheral blood, taken in a trial of Ad26.COV2.S vaccine versus placebo. These receptors were taken from a person aged 18-65 years who received the Ad26.COV2.S COVID-19 vaccine or a placebo.

The chain joins TRBV12-5 to TRBJ1-1, with 8 bases identical to TRBD1. This CDR3 has 14 amino acids. Per the germline V gene, CDR1 is LGHNT and CDR2 is FRNRAP. J lost 11 bases, V lost 3 bases, and 11 bases had no gene match. CDR3 sequence reads: CASGLAGTGLSAFF. The DNA of the CDR3 is TGTGCTAGTGGTTTAGCCGGGACAGGATTATCGGCTTTCTTT.

In regard to this clone: Other nucleotide sequences from this sample produce the same CDR3. The DNA for the CDR3 is TGTGCCAGCAGCTTAGGAGGGGGCTATGGCTACACCTTC. Its protein product is CASSLGGGYGYTF. This chain links TRBV7-2 with TRBJ1-2; maybe TRBD1 (6 bases). From germline, CDR1 is SGHTA and CDR2 FQGNSA. V was clipped by 1 base and J by 4 bases, with 7 bases between them. The CDR3 runs to 13 residues.

In its sample, this clone was seen once. The chain combines TRBV7-3 with TRBJ1-1; D is undetermined. The CDR3 contains 16 residues. Germline loops: CDR1 SGHTA, CDR2 FQGTGA. The V end was cut by 5 bases, the J end by 3 bases, with 19 bases between. The CDR3 is CASSNGGRGYYTEAFF. CDR3 coding DNA: TGTGCCAGCAGCAATGGCGGCCGCGGGTACTACACTGAAGCTTTCTTT.

The rearrangement uses TRBV7-2 and TRBJ1-3; 7 nucleotides match TRBD1. CDR1 is SGHTA, CDR2 FQGNSA, per germline. The CDR3 is 15 amino acids. J lost 2 bases, V lost 7 bases, and 8 bases had no gene match. The CDR3 loop reads CASTPGQGAGNTIYF. The CDR3 coding sequence is TGTGCCAGCACCCCCGGGCAGGGGGCTGGAAACACCATATATTTT.

This CDR3 reads CASSLSGTGKYEQYF. The CDR3 DNA reads TGTGCCAGCAGCTTAAGTGGGACAGGGAAATACGAGCAGTACTTC. This sequence joins TRBV11-3 and TRBJ2-7; 9 nucleotides align to TRBD1. J was trimmed by 4 bases and V by 2 bases; bases with no gene match: 6. CDR1 is SGHNT, CDR2 YENEEA, per germline. This CDR3 is built from 15 residues.

The chain joins TRBV6-5 to TRBJ2-3; a possible D gene is TRBD2 (6 bases). Deletions cut 5 bases from V and 4 bases from J, with 13 bases between. Germline V gives CDR1 MNHEY, CDR2 SVGAGI. The CDR3 consists of 14 residues. CDR3 in amino acids: CASSPNGGPDTQYF. The CDR3 DNA follows: TGTGCCAGCAGTCCTAACGGGGGACCAGATACGCAGTATTTT.

The chain combines TRBV5-5 with TRBJ1-2; D ambiguous. Germline assignment: CDR1 SGHKS and CDR2 YYEKEE (reference sequence). V dropped 4 bases and J dropped 8 bases, with 18 bases sitting between them. This CDR3 has 14 amino acids. The CDR3 loop reads CASSPDTDLRGYTF. Written as DNA, the CDR3 is TGTGCCAGCAGCCCAGATACTGATCTGCGGGGCTACACCTTC.

V and J are TRBV19 and TRBJ1-5; D gene ambiguous. Trimming removed 2 bases from V and 2 bases from J, with 7 bases in between. Germline loops: CDR1 LNHDA, CDR2 SQIVND (reference sequence). This CDR3 is 14 amino acids long. CDR3 sequence (DNA): TGTGCCAGTAGTATATGGGCAGGCAATCAGCCCCAGCATTTT. Its translation is CASSIWAGNQPQHF. The entire variable domain, with the rest obtained from reference TRBV19 and TRBJ1-5, is as follows: DGGITQSPKYLFRKEGQNVTLSCEQNLNHDAMYWYRQDPGQGLRLIYYSQIVNDFQKGDIAEGYSVSREKKESFPLTVTSAQKNPTAFYLCASSIWAGNQPQHFGDGTRLSIL.

This chain links TRBV19 with TRBJ2-7; D remains ambiguous. CDR1 LNHDA and CDR2 SQIVND come from the germline V gene (reference sequence). Trimming removed 2 bases from V and 3 bases from J, with 5 bases in between. CDR3 length: 12 residues. The CDR3 coding sequence is TGTGCCAGTAGTATATGGGGCTACGAGCAGTACTTC. Encoded protein: CASSIWGYEQYF.

V is TRBV7-6 and J is TRBJ1-3; the D is unclear. Germline-derived CDR1 and CDR2 are SGHVS and FNYEAQ. There are 12 residues in the CDR3. The V end lost 5 bases, the J end lost 4 bases, and 6 bases lay between the germline ends. This CDR3 is CASSPTGNTIYF. The DNA for the CDR3 is TGTGCCAGCAGCCCGACCGGAAACACCATATATTTT.

This rearrangement joins TRBV11-2 to TRBJ2-5, with TRBD2 matching 7 bases. The CDR3 runs 14 residues. The germline gives CDR1 SGHAT, CDR2 FQNNGV. J gave up 4 bases and V 5 bases, and 7 bases lay outside the gene matches. The CDR3, as DNA: TGTGCCAGCAGCGACCAGGGAGGGCGAGAGACCCAGTACTTC. This encodes CASSDQGGRETQYF.

This clone showed up just once. This CDR3 is CASSFAGPAPGNTIYF. In nucleotides, the CDR3 is TGTGCCAGCAGCTTTGCGGGGCCGGCTCCTGGAAACACCATATATTTT. The chain recombines TRBV7-2 with TRBJ1-3, with D possibly matching TRBD1 (5 bases). V was shortened by 3 bases and J by 2 bases, with 14 bases between the two germline ends. From germline, CDR1 is SGHTA and CDR2 FQGNSA. CDR3 length equals 16 residues.

This sequence joins TRBV6-5 and TRBJ2-7; 7 bases match TRBD1. With V trimmed by 6 bases and J by 3 bases, 8 bases remained unmatched. This CDR3 region has 14 residues. Germline V CDR1 and CDR2: MNHEY, SVGAGI. For the CDR3, the DNA is TGTGCCAGCAGGCGAACAGGGGTGGGCTACGAGCAGTACTTC. It specifies CASRRTGVGYEQYF.

The chain is built from TRBV6-6 and TRBJ1-6; D call uncertain. Between the trimmed V and J ends, which lost 2 bases and 5 bases, there was a span of 1 base. The germline gives CDR1 MNHNY, CDR2 SVGAGI (reference sequence). The CDR3 runs to 12 residues. CDR3 sequence reads: CASSYDNSPLHF. The CDR3 nucleotides are TGTGCCAGCAGTTACGATAATTCACCCCTCCACTTT.

CDR3 in amino acids: CASSFSAGELFF. For the CDR3, the DNA is TGTGCCAGCAGCTTTAGCGCCGGGGAGCTGTTTTTT. The V call is TRBV11-2, the J call TRBJ2-2; D might be TRBD2 (5 bases). The V gene's germline CDR1 is SGHAT and CDR2 FQNNGV. The length of the CDR3 is 12 residues. V lost 3 bases and J lost 6, with 5 bases in between.

The V and J genes are TRBV5-4 and TRBJ2-2; no firm D call. Germline V gives CDR1 SGHNT, CDR2 YYREEE (reference sequence). The length of the CDR3 is 16 residues. V was trimmed by 2 bases and J by 2 bases, leaving 13 bases between them. CDR3 DNA: TGTGCCAGCAGCTTCAGAGGATCAGGAAACACCGGGGAGCTGTTTTTT. Amino acid sequence: CASSFRGSGNTGELFF.

The V gene is TRBV4-2, the J gene TRBJ1-2, with a weak D call TRBD1 (5 bases). Trimming took off 0 bases at V and 2 bases at J, with 7 bases between the two ends. This CDR3 comprises 14 residues. Germline V CDR1 and CDR2: LGHNA, YNFKEQ. DNA for the CDR3: TGTGCCAGCAGCCAAGATAGGACAAACTATGGCTACACCTTC. This translates into CASSQDRTNYGYTF.

The CDR3 sequence: CATSDLGRGGTDTQYF. The CDR3, as DNA: TGTGCCACCAGTGATTTGGGACGGGGGGGCACAGATACGCAGTATTTT. The chain combines TRBV24-1 with TRBJ2-3; 7 bases align to TRBD2. The germline V gene encodes CDR1 KGHDR and CDR2 SFDVKD. Germline trimming cut 0 bases from V and 1 base from J; bases unmatched to any gene: 3. The CDR3 contains 16 residues.

The chain carries TRBV3-1 (or the pseudogene TRBV3-2) and TRBJ1-3; a weak D match, TRBD1 (5 bases). The germline gives CDR1 LGHDT, CDR2 YNNKEL (reference sequence). This CDR3 region has 17 residues. V lost 0 bases, J lost 0 bases, and 12 bases lay in between. The CDR3 loop reads CASSQDRGGFSGNTIYF. The DNA for the CDR3 is TGTGCCAGCAGCCAAGACCGGGGGGGGTTCTCTGGAAACACCATATATTTT.

The gene calls are TRBV7-8 and TRBJ1-5; D remains ambiguous. Trimming left V 1 base short and J 0 bases short, with 13 bases between. CDR3 length: 17 amino acids. Germline CDR1 and CDR2: SGHVS and FQNEAQ. This CDR3 reads CASSLGRGLYSNQPQHF. CDR3 sequence (DNA): TGTGCCAGCAGCTTAGGACGCGGGCTTTATAGCAATCAGCCCCAGCATTTT.